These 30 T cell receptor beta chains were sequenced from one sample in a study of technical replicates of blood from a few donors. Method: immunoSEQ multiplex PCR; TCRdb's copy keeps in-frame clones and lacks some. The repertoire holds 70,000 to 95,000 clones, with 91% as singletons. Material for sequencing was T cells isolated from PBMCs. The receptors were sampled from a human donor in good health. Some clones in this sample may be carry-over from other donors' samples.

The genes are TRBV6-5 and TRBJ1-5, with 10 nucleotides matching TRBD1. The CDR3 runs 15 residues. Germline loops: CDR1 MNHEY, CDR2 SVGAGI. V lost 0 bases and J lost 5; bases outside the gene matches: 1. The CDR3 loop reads CASSYSGQGYQPQHF. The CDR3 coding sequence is TGTGCCAGCAGTTACTCGGGACAGGGGTATCAGCCCCAGCATTTT.

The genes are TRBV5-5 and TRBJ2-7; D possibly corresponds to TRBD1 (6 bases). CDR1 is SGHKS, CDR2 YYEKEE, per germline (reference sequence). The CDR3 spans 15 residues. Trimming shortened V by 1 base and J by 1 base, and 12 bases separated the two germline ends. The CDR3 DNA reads TGTGCCAGCAGCTTGTTGGGGGCTGGGTCCTACGAGCAGTACTTC. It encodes CASSLLGAGSYEQYF.

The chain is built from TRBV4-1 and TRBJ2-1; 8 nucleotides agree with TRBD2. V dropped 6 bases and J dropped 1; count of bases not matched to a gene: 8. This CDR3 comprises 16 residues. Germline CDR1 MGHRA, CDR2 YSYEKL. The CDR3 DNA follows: TGCGCCAGCAGGGCCCGGGCGGGAGGTTCCTACAATGAGCAGTTCTTC. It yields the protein CASRARAGGSYNEQFF.

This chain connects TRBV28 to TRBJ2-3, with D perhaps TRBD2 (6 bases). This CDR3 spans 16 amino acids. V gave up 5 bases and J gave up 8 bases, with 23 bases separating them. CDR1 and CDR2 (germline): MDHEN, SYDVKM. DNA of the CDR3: TGTGCCAGCAGTAACATGCCTAGGACTACACAGAGTACGCAGTATTTT. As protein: CASSNMPRTTQSTQYF.

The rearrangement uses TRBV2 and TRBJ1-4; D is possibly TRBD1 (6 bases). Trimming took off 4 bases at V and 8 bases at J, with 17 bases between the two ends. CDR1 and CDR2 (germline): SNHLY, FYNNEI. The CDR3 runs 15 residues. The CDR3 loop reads CASSGGGQIREKLFF. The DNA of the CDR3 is TGTGCCAGCAGTGGGGGCGGACAGATAAGGGAAAAACTGTTTTTT.

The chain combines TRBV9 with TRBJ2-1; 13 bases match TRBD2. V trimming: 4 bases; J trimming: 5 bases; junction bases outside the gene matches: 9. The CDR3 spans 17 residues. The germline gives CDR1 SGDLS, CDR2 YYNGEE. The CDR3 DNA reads TGTGCCAGCAGCCTAAGACTAGCGGGAGGATTCGACAATGAGCAGTTCTTC. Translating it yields CASSLRLAGGFDNEQFF.

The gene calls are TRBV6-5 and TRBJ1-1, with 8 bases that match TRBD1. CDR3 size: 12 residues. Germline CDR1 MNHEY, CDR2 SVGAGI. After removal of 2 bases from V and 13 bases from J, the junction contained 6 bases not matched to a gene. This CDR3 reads CASSYLGQGFFF. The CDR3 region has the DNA TGTGCCAGCAGTTACCTAGGACAGGGATTTTTCTTT.

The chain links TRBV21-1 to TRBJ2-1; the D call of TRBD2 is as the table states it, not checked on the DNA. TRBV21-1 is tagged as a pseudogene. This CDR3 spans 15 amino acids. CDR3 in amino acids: CASSKGGGLYNEQFF. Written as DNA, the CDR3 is TGTGCCAGCAGCAAAGGGGGGGGGCTTTACAATGAGCAGTTCTTC.

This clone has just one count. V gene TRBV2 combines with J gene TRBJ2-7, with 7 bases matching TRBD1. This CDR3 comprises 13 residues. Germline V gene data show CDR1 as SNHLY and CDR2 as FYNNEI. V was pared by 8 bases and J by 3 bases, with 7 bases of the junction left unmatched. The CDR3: CASDSDRYYEQYF. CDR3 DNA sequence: TGTGCCAGCGACTCGGACAGGTACTACGAGCAGTACTTC.

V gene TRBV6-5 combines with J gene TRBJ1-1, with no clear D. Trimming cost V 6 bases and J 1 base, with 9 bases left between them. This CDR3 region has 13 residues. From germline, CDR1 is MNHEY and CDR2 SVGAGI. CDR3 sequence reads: CASSHNTNTEAFF. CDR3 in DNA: TGTGCCAGCAGCCATAACACGAACACTGAAGCTTTCTTT.

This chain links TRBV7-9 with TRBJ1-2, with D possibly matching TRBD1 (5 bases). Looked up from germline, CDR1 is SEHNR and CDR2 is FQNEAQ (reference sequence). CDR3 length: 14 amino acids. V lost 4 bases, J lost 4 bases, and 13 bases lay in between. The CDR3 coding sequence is TGTGCCAGCAGCTACCAGACAGCGACCTATGGCTACACCTTC. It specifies CASSYQTATYGYTF.

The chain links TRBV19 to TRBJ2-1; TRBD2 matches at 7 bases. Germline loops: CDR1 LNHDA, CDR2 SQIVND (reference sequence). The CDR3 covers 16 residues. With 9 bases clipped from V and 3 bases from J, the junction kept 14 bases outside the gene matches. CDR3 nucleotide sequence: TGTGCCAGCAATCCCCTTGGAGGGACTAACTACAATGAGCAGTTCTTC. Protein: CASNPLGGTNYNEQFF. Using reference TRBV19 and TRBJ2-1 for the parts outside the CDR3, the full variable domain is DGGITQSPKYLFRKEGQNVTLSCEQNLNHDAMYWYRQDPGQGLRLIYYSQIVNDFQKGDIAEGYSVSREKKESFPLTVTSAQKNPTAFYLCASNPLGGTNYNEQFFGPGTRLTVL.

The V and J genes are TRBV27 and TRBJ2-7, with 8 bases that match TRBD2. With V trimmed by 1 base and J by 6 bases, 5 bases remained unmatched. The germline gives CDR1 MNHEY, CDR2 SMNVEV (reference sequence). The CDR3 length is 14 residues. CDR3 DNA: TGTGCCAGCAGTTTATGGAGCGGGAGTGCCGAGCAGTACTTC. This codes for CASSLWSGSAEQYF.

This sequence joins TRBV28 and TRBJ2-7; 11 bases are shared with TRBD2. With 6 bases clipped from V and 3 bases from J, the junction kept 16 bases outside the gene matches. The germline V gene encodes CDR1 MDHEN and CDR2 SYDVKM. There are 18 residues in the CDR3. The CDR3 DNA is TGTGCCAGCAGCACAAGAATGTTCGGGACTAGCGGTAACTACGAGCAGTACTTC. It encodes CASSTRMFGTSGNYEQYF.

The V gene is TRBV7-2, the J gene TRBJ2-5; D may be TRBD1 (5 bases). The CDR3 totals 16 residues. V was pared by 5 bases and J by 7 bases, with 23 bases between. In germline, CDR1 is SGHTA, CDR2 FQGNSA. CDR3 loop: CASSQSTPQGPRTQYF. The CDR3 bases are TGTGCCAGCAGCCAATCCACGCCGCAGGGCCCGAGGACCCAGTACTTC.

The chain's CDR3 is CASSDSGSSTDTQYF. The CDR3 DNA is TGTGCCAGTAGTGATAGCGGGTCGAGCACAGATACGCAGTATTTT. This chain uses TRBV19 with TRBJ2-3, with 7 bases lining up with TRBD2. The V gene end was trimmed by 5 bases and the J gene end by 0 bases; junction bases not matched to a gene: 5. Germline-derived CDR1 and CDR2 are LNHDA and SQIVND (reference sequence). The CDR3 is 15 amino acids. Looking up the rest from reference TRBV19 and TRBJ2-3 gives the full variable domain: DGGITQSPKYLFRKEGQNVTLSCEQNLNHDAMYWYRQDPGQGLRLIYYSQIVNDFQKGDIAEGYSVSREKKESFPLTVTSAQKNPTAFYLCASSDSGSSTDTQYFGPGTRLTVL.

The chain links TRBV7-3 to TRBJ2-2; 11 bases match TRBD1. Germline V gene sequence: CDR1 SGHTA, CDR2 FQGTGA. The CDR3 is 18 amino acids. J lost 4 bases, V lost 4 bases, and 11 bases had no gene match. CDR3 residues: CASSSLSPGQGVTGELFF. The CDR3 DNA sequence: TGTGCCAGCAGCTCATTAAGTCCGGGACAGGGGGTCACCGGGGAGCTGTTTTTT. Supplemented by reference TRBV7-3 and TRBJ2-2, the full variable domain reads GAGVSQTPSNKVTEKGKYVELRCDPISGHTALYWYRQSLGQGPEFLIYFQGTGAADDSGLPNDRFFAVRPEGSVSTLKIQRTERGDSAVYLCASSSLSPGQGVTGELFFGEGSRLTVL.

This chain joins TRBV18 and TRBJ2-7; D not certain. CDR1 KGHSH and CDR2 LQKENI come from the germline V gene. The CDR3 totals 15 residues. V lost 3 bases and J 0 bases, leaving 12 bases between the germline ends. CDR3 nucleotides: TGTGCCAGCTCACCGATTGTACAAACCTCCTACGAGCAGTACTTC. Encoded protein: CASSPIVQTSYEQYF. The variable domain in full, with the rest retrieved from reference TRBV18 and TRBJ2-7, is NAGVMQNPRHLVRRRGQEARLRCSPMKGHSHVYWYRQLPEEGLKFMVYLQKENIIDESGMPKERFSAEFPKEGPSILRIQQVVRGDSAAYFCASSPIVQTSYEQYFGPGTRLTVT.

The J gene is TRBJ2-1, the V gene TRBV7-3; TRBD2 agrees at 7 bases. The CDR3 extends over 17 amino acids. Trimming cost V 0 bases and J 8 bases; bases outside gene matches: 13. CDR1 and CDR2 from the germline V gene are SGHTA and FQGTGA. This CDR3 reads CASSLTRWEGPSHEQFF. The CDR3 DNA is TGTGCCAGCAGCTTAACGAGGTGGGAGGGCCCCTCCCATGAGCAGTTCTTC.

The CDR3, as DNA: TGTGCCAGCAGCGTAGACCCTACCTTCACAGATACGCAGTATTTT. This gives the protein CASSVDPTFTDTQYF. The chain has TRBV9 and TRBJ2-3; D gene uncertain. Trimming shortened V by 0 bases and J by 2 bases, and 10 bases separated the two germline ends. The CDR3 runs 15 residues. Per germline, CDR1 SGDLS and CDR2 YYNGEE. The full variable domain, rest sourced from reference TRBV9 and TRBJ2-3, is DSGVTQTPKHLITATGQRVTLRCSPRSGDLSVYWYQQSLDQGLQFLIQYYNGEERAKGNILERFSAQQFPDLHSELNLSSLELGDSALYFCASSVDPTFTDTQYFGPGTRLTVL.

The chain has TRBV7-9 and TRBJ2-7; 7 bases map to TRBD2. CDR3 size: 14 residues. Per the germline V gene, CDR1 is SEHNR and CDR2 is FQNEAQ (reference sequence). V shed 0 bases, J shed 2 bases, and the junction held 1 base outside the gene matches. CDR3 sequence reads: CASSLAGGAYEQYF. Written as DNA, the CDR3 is TGTGCCAGCAGCTTAGCGGGAGGGGCCTACGAGCAGTACTTC.

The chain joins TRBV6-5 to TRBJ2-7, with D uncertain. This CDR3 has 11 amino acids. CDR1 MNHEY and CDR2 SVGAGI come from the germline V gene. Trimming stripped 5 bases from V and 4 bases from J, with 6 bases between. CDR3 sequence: CASSPNYEQYF. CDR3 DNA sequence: TGTGCCAGCAGTCCAAATTACGAGCAGTACTTC.

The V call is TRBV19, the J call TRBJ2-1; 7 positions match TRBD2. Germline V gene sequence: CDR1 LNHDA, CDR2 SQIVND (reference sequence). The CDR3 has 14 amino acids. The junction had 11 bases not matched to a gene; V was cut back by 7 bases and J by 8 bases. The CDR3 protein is CASNPSGGADEQFF. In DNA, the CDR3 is TGTGCCAGTAACCCTAGCGGCGGGGCGGATGAGCAGTTCTTC.

Here the CDR3 reads CAISESTGTKNIQYF. The CDR3 region has the DNA TGTGCCATCAGTGAGTCCACAGGCACTAAAAACATTCAGTACTTC. V is TRBV10-3 and J is TRBJ2-4; D might be TRBD1 (5 bases). CDR3 length equals 15 residues. Germline V gene sequence: CDR1 ENHRY, CDR2 SYGVKD. Trimming cost V 0 bases and J 4 bases, with 10 bases left between them.

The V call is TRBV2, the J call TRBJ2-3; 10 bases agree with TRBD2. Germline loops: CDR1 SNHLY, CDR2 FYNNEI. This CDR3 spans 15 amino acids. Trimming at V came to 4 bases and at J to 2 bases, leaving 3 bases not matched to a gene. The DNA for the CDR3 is TGTGCCAGCAGTGTAACTAGCGGGACCACAGATACGCAGTATTTT. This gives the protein CASSVTSGTTDTQYF. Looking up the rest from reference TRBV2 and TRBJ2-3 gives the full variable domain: EPEVTQTPSHQVTQMGQEVILRCVPISNHLYFYWYRQILGQKVEFLVSFYNNEISEKSEIFDDQFSVERPDGSNFTLKIRSTKLEDSAMYFCASSVTSGTTDTQYFGPGTRLTVL.

CDR3 residues: CASSLQRVAYEQYF. The CDR3 nucleotides read TGTGCCAGCAGCTTACAACGAGTGGCCTACGAGCAGTACTTC. V gene TRBV11-1 combines with J gene TRBJ2-7; D is unclear. The CDR3 loop spans 14 amino acids. The V gene lost 2 bases and the J gene lost 2 bases, with 10 bases spanning the gap. The germline V gene has CDR1 SGHAT and CDR2 FQDESV (reference sequence).

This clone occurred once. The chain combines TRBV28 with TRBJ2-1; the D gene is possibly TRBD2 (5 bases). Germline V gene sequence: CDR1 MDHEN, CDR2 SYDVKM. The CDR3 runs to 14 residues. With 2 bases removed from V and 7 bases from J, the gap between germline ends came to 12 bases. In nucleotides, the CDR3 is TGTGCCAGCAGTTTAAGGGAGAGAAGGAATGAGCAGTTCTTC. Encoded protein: CASSLRERRNEQFF.

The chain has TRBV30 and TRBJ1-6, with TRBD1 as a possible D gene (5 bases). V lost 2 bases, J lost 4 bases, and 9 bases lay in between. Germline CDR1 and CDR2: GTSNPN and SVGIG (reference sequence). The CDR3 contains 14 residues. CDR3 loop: CAWSLTEYNSPLHF. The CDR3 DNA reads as TGTGCCTGGAGTTTGACAGAGTATAATTCACCCCTCCACTTT. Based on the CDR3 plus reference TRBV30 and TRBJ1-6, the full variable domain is SQTIHQWPATLVQPVGSPLSLECTVEGTSNPNLYWYRQAAGRGLQLLFYSVGIGQISSEVPQNLSASRPQDRQFILSSKKLLLSDSGFYLCAWSLTEYNSPLHFGNGTRLTVT.

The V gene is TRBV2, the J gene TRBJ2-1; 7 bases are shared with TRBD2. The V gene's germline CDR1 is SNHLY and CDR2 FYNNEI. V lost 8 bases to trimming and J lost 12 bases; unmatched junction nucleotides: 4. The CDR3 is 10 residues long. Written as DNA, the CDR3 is TGTGCCAGCTCTAGCGGCTGGCAGTTCTTC. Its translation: CASSSGWQFF.

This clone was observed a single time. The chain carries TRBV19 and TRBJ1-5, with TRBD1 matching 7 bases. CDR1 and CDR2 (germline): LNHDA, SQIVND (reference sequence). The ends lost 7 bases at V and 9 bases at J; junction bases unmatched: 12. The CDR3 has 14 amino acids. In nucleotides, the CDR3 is TGTGCCAGTACCCTGGGACAGTCAAGGTGGCCCCAGCATTTT. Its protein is CASTLGQSRWPQHF. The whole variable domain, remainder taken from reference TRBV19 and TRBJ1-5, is DGGITQSPKYLFRKEGQNVTLSCEQNLNHDAMYWYRQDPGQGLRLIYYSQIVNDFQKGDIAEGYSVSREKKESFPLTVTSAQKNPTAFYLCASTLGQSRWPQHFGDGTRLSIL.